One sample yielded the 10 T cell receptor beta chains listed below, sequenced in a study of T cell repertoires in cytomegalovirus infection. MiXCR, run by TCRdb on the reads, gives a single entry per CDR3 protein. Among about 770,000 distinct CDR3 sequences listed, about 28% were seen once. These receptors are not linked to any known antigen. The starting material was cultured CD8+ T cells from PBMCs, obtained from culture after CMV antigen stimulation. The source is a human donor in good health (CMV status not recorded). Some clones in this sample may be carry-over from other donors' samples.

This clonotype was detected only a few times. The chain has TRBV27 and TRBJ1-5; D gene uncertain. This CDR3 region has 14 residues. The germline V gene encodes CDR1 MNHEY and CDR2 SMNVEV (reference sequence). V lost 2 bases, J lost 5 bases, and 10 bases lay in between. CDR3 bases: TGTGCCAGCAGTTTAAACGGGGTTTATCAGCCCCAGCATTTT. This gives the protein CASSLNGVYQPQHF.

The V gene is TRBV29-1, the J gene TRBJ1-1, with no clear D. The CDR3 length is 13 residues. V was cut by 2 bases and J by 3 bases, with 10 bases left in between. Per germline, CDR1 SQVTM and CDR2 ANQGSEA. The CDR3 here is CSVESLVDTEAFF. The CDR3 nucleotides are TGCAGCGTTGAATCCCTCGTGGACACTGAAGCTTTCTTT.

CDR3 protein: CASSRGQNEKLFF. CDR3 coding DNA: TGTGCCAGCAGCCGGGGACAGAATGAAAAACTGTTTTTT. The gene calls are TRBV7-4 and TRBJ1-4; 7 bases fit TRBD1. The CDR3 has 13 amino acids. The germline V gene has CDR1 SGHVT and CDR2 SQSDAQ. After removal of 5 bases from V and 5 bases from J, the junction contained 2 bases not matched to a gene. Full variable domain (rest looked up from reference TRBV7-4 and TRBJ1-4): GAGVSQSPRYKVAKRGRDVALRCDSISGHVTLYWYRQTLGQGSEVLTYSQSDAQRDKSGRPSGRFSAERPERSVSTLKIQRTEQGDSAVYLCASSRGQNEKLFFGSGTQLSVL.

This clonotype was observed at least ten times. This chain joins TRBV7-8 and TRBJ1-1; D is ambiguous. Germline values: CDR1 SGHVS, CDR2 FQNEAQ. V was cut by 4 bases and J by 5 bases, with 14 bases left in between. The CDR3 runs to 14 residues. Here the CDR3 reads CASSWSSGETEAFF. The CDR3 DNA is TGTGCCAGCAGCTGGAGCAGCGGCGAGACTGAAGCTTTCTTT.

This chain joins TRBV5-1 and TRBJ2-7; D unresolved. Trimming left V 9 bases short and J 0 bases short, with 13 bases between. Germline-derived CDR1 and CDR2 are SGHRS and YFSETQ. CDR3 length equals 13 residues. Here the CDR3 DNA reads TGCGCCAACAGAGGCGGCACCTCCTACGAGCAGTACTTC. Its protein product is CANRGGTSYEQYF. The full variable domain, with the rest looked up from reference TRBV5-1 and TRBJ2-7, is KAGVTQTPRYLIKTRGQQVTLSCSPISGHRSVSWYQQTPGQGLQFLFEYFSETQRNKGNFPGRFSGRQFSNSRSEMNVSTLELGDSALYLCANRGGTSYEQYFGPGTRLTVT.

V gene TRBV7-9 combines with J gene TRBJ1-1; D not resolved. The ends were cut back, 5 bases at V and 6 bases at J, with 13 bases in the middle. Germline values: CDR1 SEHNR, CDR2 FQNEAQ (reference sequence). This CDR3 comprises 13 residues. The CDR3 DNA reads TGTGCCAGCAGCGCGGACCTGGGAGCTGAAGCTTTCTTT. Translating it yields CASSADLGAEAFF.

In its sample, this clonotype was seen a few times. This chain joins TRBV28 and TRBJ2-3; TRBD1 matches 9 bases. The trim removed 6 bases at V and 4 bases at J, leaving 17 bases unmatched. The CDR3 spans 18 residues. The germline V gene encodes CDR1 MDHEN and CDR2 SYDVKM. The CDR3 here is CASSTVPGQGKLADTQYF. CDR3 sequence (DNA): TGTGCCAGCAGCACAGTCCCGGGACAGGGAAAATTGGCAGATACGCAGTATTTT.

The rearrangement uses TRBV6-7 and TRBJ2-7, with D perhaps being TRBD1 or TRBD2 (5 bases each). Being an ORF, TRBV6-7 has a function that is uncertain. This CDR3 spans 15 amino acids. The V gene lost 5 bases and the J gene lost 5 bases, with 19 bases spanning the gap. CDR3 sequence (DNA): TGTGCCAGCAGTCCGGGACCCCCAAACCACCACGAGCAGTACGTC. Translated, it gives CASSPGPPNHHEQYV.

In this sample, this clonotype turned up a few times. V gene TRBV6-5 combines with J gene TRBJ2-3, with 7 bases aligning to TRBD1. V shed 0 bases, J shed 9 bases, and the junction held 12 bases outside the gene matches. Germline CDR1 reads MNHEY; CDR2 reads SVGAGI. This CDR3 region has 16 residues. In DNA, the CDR3 is TGTGCCAGCAGTTACTCTCCGGGACAGAGTTTTGACACGCAGTATTTT. Its protein is CASSYSPGQSFDTQYF.

This clonotype was counted ten times or more. V and J are TRBV7-6 and TRBJ2-3; 10 bases line up with TRBD2. Germline loops: CDR1 SGHVS, CDR2 FNYEAQ. Germline trimming cut 5 bases from V and 9 bases from J; bases unmatched to any gene: 11. The CDR3 extends over 15 amino acids. The CDR3 spells CASSPSAGGPGTQYF. The CDR3 DNA is TGTGCCAGCAGCCCCTCAGCGGGGGGGCCGGGCACGCAGTATTTT.